This T cell receptor (beta chain) was captured by sequencing in a study of control samples from healthy donors and cancer patients. CDR3 length: 17 amino acids. With 0 bases clipped from V and 2 bases from J, the junction kept 6 bases outside the gene matches. Germline CDR1 ENHRY, CDR2 SYGVKD. The repertoire was sequenced with immunoSEQ multiplex PCR; TCRdb's copy has only in-frame clones and lacks some. The table records about 100,000 clones, roughly 87% of them present only once. This chain joins TRBV10-3 and TRBJ2-3; 9 nucleotides match TRBD2. The specimen was blood. This clonotype was obtained from a woman aged 45-60 years in good health. The CDR3 sequence: CAISESGLAGYTDTQYF. The CDR3 DNA follows: TGTGCCATCAGTGAGTCGGGCCTAGCGGGGTACACAGATACGCAGTATTTT.